These 18 T cell receptor beta chains share one sample of origin, sequenced in a study of cytomegalovirus exposure and HLA in healthy donors. PCR amplification relied on 60 Vbeta primers (plus 13 Jbeta primers). The protocol was immunoSEQ multiplex PCR, while the TCRdb copy is restricted to in-frame clones and leaves out a portion. Among about 130,000 clones listed, under 80% were seen once. Sequencing was carried out using PBMCs. The receptors shown here come from a man aged 35-49 years in good health and CMV-seropositive.

V and J are TRBV11-2 and TRBJ2-7; D gene ambiguous. Trimming stripped 1 base from V and 2 bases from J, with 3 bases between. The CDR3 sequence is 12 residues long. CDR1 is SGHAT, CDR2 FQNNGV, per germline. The CDR3: CASSLGAYEQYF. CDR3 coding DNA: TGTGCCAGCAGCTTAGGAGCCTACGAGCAGTACTTC.

The J gene is TRBJ2-6, the V gene TRBV30; D might be TRBD1 (5 bases). The CDR3 has 15 amino acids. The V end was cut by 2 bases, the J end by 0 bases, with 8 bases between. CDR1 is GTSNPN and CDR2 is SVGIG in the germline V gene (reference sequence). The CDR3 is CAWSPGSSGANVLTF. CDR3 coding DNA: TGTGCCTGGAGTCCAGGGTCCTCTGGGGCCAACGTCCTGACTTTC.

This clone was seen a single time. The chain uses TRBV6-1 and TRBJ2-7; D may be TRBD1 (7 bases). V lost 2 bases and J lost 2, with 13 bases in between. From germline, CDR1 is MNHNS and CDR2 SASEGT. This CDR3 comprises 15 residues. The CDR3: CASSEWGDRTYEQYF. CDR3 nucleotide sequence: TGTGCCAGCAGTGAATGGGGGGACAGAACCTACGAGCAGTACTTC.

The rearrangement links TRBV4-1 to TRBJ2-5, with a weak D call TRBD2 (6 bases). The CDR3 spans 15 residues. Germline V gives CDR1 MGHRA, CDR2 YSYEKL. Trimming cost V 7 bases and J 3 bases, with 18 bases left between them. The CDR3 sequence is CASNLGLRSEETQYF. CDR3 bases: TGCGCCAGCAACCTGGGACTGAGAAGCGAAGAGACCCAGTACTTC.

V gene TRBV7-9 combines with J gene TRBJ1-1; tentative D call: TRBD1 (5 bases). The V and J ends lost 5 bases and 1 base respectively, with 11 bases between them. The CDR3 is 14 residues long. Germline assignment: CDR1 SEHNR and CDR2 FQNEAQ (reference sequence). CDR3 residues: CASSNSGGNTEAFF. CDR3 in DNA: TGTGCCAGCAGCAACAGCGGGGGGAACACTGAAGCTTTCTTT.

This clone was observed a few times. This sequence joins TRBV25-1 and TRBJ2-5; maybe TRBD1 (8 bases). Trimming took 3 bases from V and 5 from J, leaving 19 bases between them. Germline-derived CDR1 and CDR2 are MGHDK and SYGVNS. This CDR3 contains 16 residues. CDR3 sequence reads: CASSDTTQGGEETQYF. The CDR3 DNA reads TGTGCCAGCAGTGATACGACACAGGGGGGGGAGGAGACCCAGTACTTC.

This chain uses TRBV11-3 with TRBJ1-1; TRBD1 matches at 8 bases. Trimming removed 5 bases from V and 7 bases from J; junction bases left unmatched: 6. The CDR3 consists of 13 residues. Germline CDR1 is SGHNT and CDR2 is YENEEA. The DNA for the CDR3 is TGTGCCAGCAGCCTTGACGGGACAGGTGAAGCTTTCTTT. It specifies CASSLDGTGEAFF.

The V gene is TRBV11-2, the J gene TRBJ2-2; 11 nucleotides line up with TRBD1. There are 15 residues in the CDR3. J was trimmed by 5 bases and V by 6 bases; bases with no gene match: 5. Germline CDR1 is SGHAT and CDR2 is FQNNGV. In DNA form, the CDR3 reads TGTGCCAGCAGTCTCGGACAGGGGGCTACCGGGGAGCTGTTTTTT. Its translation is CASSLGQGATGELFF.

This clone has only one observation. The chain carries TRBV4-3 and TRBJ2-1; D is possibly TRBD2 (6 bases). This CDR3 has 17 residues. Germline assignment: CDR1 LGHNA and CDR2 YSLEER. The V end was cut by 1 base, the J end by 7 bases, with 20 bases between. CDR3 in amino acids: CASSQGVGGSPGNEQFF. CDR3 nucleotide sequence: TGCGCCAGCAGCCAAGGGGTTGGGGGGAGCCCGGGGAATGAGCAGTTCTTC.

The rearrangement links TRBV7-8 to TRBJ2-2, with 12 nucleotides matching TRBD1. The CDR3 extends over 17 amino acids. CDR1 and CDR2 from the germline V gene are SGHVS and FQNEAQ. Losses at the gene ends were 1 base for V and 5 bases for J; bases not matched to a gene: 5. The DNA for the CDR3 is TGTGCCAGCAGCTTAGTAGGGACAGGGGGCAGGACCGGGGAGCTGTTTTTT. It translates to CASSLVGTGGRTGELFF.

V usage is TRBV19 and J usage is TRBJ1-4; the match to TRBD1 covers 9 bases. CDR1 and CDR2 (germline): LNHDA, SQIVND (reference sequence). The V and J ends lost 7 bases and 6 bases, in that order; junction bases with no gene match: 15. The CDR3 is 17 residues long. This CDR3 reads CASMMTGTGNVHEKLFF. CDR3 DNA sequence: TGTGCCAGTATGATGACCGGGACAGGGAATGTGCATGAAAAACTGTTTTTT.

The chain employs TRBV5-1 and TRBJ1-1; D remains ambiguous. The length of the CDR3 is 14 residues. With 0 bases removed from V and 2 bases from J, the gap between germline ends came to 8 bases. Germline CDR1 SGHRS, CDR2 YFSETQ. CDR3 loop: CASSLAVGNTEAFF. The DNA for the CDR3 is TGCGCCAGCAGCTTGGCCGTGGGCAACACTGAAGCTTTCTTT.

The chain uses TRBV5-6 and TRBJ1-2, with D hard to call. The germline V gene has CDR1 SGHDT and CDR2 YYEEEE. The CDR3 has 14 residues. V was shortened by 1 base and J by 3 bases, with 10 bases between the two germline ends. The CDR3 region has the DNA TGTGCCAGCAGCTTGCTTACAACAGACTATGGCTACACCTTC. This gives the protein CASSLLTTDYGYTF.

The J gene is TRBJ2-1, the V gene TRBV5-1; unclear D gene. The CDR3 runs 13 residues. In germline, CDR1 is SGHRS, CDR2 YFSETQ. V shed 4 bases and J shed 7 bases, with 12 bases lying between them. In DNA, the CDR3 is TGCGCCAGCAGCGCCATCGTCGGGAATGAGCAGTTCTTC. Translating gives CASSAIVGNEQFF.

This clone has only one observation. This chain links TRBV21-1 with TRBJ2-3; no check of the table's D call, TRBD2, against the DNA was made. TRBV21-1 has pseudogene status. The CDR3 runs 17 residues. In nucleotides, the CDR3 is TGTGCCAGCAGCAAGGAAGCGGGAGATGATTGCACAGATACGCAGTATTTT. Its translation: CASSKEAGDDCTDTQYF.

V gene TRBV6-5 combines with J gene TRBJ1-1, with D unresolved. Trimming took off 3 bases at V and 1 base at J, with 12 bases between the two ends. The CDR3 consists of 15 residues. Looked up from germline, CDR1 is MNHEY and CDR2 is SVGAGI. The CDR3 DNA is TGTGCCAGCAGTTATGGGCCAGCTGGGAACACTGAAGCTTTCTTT. Its translation: CASSYGPAGNTEAFF.

The rearrangement joins TRBV2 to TRBJ1-1; D is perhaps TRBD1 (6 bases). The length of the CDR3 is 14 residues. Trimming shortened V by 3 bases and J by 8 bases, and 16 bases separated the two germline ends. Germline CDR1 is SNHLY and CDR2 is FYNNEI. CDR3 sequence: CASSDRGELSEAFF. CDR3 nucleotides: TGTGCCAGCAGTGACAGGGGTGAACTTTCGGAAGCTTTCTTT.

This clone showed up just once. This chain links TRBV6-5 with TRBJ2-7; a weak D match, TRBD2 (6 bases). CDR1 is MNHEY, CDR2 SVGAGI, per germline. CDR3 length: 13 amino acids. The V end lost 0 bases, the J end lost 7 bases, and 10 bases lay between the germline ends. CDR3 amino acids: CASSYSPAGEQYF. The CDR3 DNA is TGTGCCAGCAGTTACTCGCCGGCGGGGGAGCAGTACTTC.